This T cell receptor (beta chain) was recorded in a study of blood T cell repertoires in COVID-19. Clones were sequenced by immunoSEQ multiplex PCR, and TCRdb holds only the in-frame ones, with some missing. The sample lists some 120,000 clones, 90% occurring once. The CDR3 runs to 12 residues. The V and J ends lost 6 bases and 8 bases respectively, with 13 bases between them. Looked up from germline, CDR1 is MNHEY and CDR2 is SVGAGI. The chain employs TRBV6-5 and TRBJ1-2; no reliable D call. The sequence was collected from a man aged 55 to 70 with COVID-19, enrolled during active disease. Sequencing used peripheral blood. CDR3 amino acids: CASRRPGSGYTF. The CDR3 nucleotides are TGTGCCAGCAGGCGGCCTGGCTCAGGCTACACCTTC.